These 30 T cell receptor beta chains share one sample of origin, sequenced in a study of T cell responses to AZD1222 COVID-19 vaccine. Assay used: immunoSEQ multiplex PCR; TCRdb lists only in-frame clones, some missing. The sample includes 130,000 or so clones, roughly nine tenths seen only once; the top ten take around 7.6%. The sample consisted of peripheral blood, taken 28 days after the second dose of the MenACWY control vaccine. These receptors came from an adult who received the MenACWY meningococcal vaccine as a control.

CDR3 amino acids: CASSYFRGLETDTQYF. The CDR3 coding sequence is TGTGCCAGCAGTTATTTTAGGGGGCTAGAGACAGATACGCAGTATTTT. V gene TRBV6-2 or TRBV6-3 combines with J gene TRBJ2-3; TRBD1 matches at 7 bases. CDR1 is MNHEY, CDR2 SVGEGT, per germline. CDR3 length equals 16 residues. Trimming took 3 bases from V and 3 from J; bases not matched to a gene: 9.

The V call is TRBV30, the J call TRBJ1-6; D call uncertain. The V end lost 4 bases, the J end lost 0 bases, and 7 bases lay between the germline ends. The CDR3 runs to 14 residues. The V gene's germline CDR1 is GTSNPN and CDR2 SVGIG (reference sequence). CDR3 residues: CAWNQDSYNSPLHF. CDR3 coding DNA: TGTGCCTGGAACCAGGACTCCTATAATTCACCCCTCCACTTT.

The CDR3 loop is CASSEARNSGNTIYF. The CDR3 DNA follows: TGTGCCAGCAGTGAGGCCAGGAACTCTGGAAACACCATATATTTT. The chain carries TRBV6-1 and TRBJ1-3; D is undetermined. The germline CDR1 and CDR2 sequences are MNHNS and SASEGT. This CDR3 is built from 15 residues. The ends were cut back, 3 bases at V and 0 bases at J, with 9 bases in the middle.

The chain combines TRBV6-5 with TRBJ2-3, with 12 bases that match TRBD2. Looked up from germline, CDR1 is MNHEY and CDR2 is SVGAGI. This CDR3 has 15 amino acids. Unmatched junction bases numbered 6, after V lost 9 bases and J lost 2 bases. The DNA of the CDR3 is TGTGCCAGTGACGGACTAGCGGGATCCACAGATACGCAGTATTTT. It translates to CASDGLAGSTDTQYF.

A few counts support this clone. The CDR3 sequence is CASSSPDGRYTF. The CDR3 nucleotides read TGTGCCAGCAGCTCCCCGGACGGTCGATACACCTTC. The chain joins TRBV5-4 to TRBJ1-2; no definite D call. Germline V gene data show CDR1 as SGHNT and CDR2 as YYREEE (reference sequence). V was trimmed by 3 bases and J by 11 bases, leaving 14 bases between them. This CDR3 has 12 residues.

The chain employs TRBV27 and TRBJ2-1, with a possible D match to TRBD2 (6 bases). Between the trimmed V and J ends, which lost 1 base and 6 bases, there was a span of 7 bases. The CDR3 is 13 residues long. The germline CDR1 and CDR2 sequences are MNHEY and SMNVEV (reference sequence). CDR3 in DNA: TGTGCCAGCAGTTTATTACTAGCCAATGAGCAGTTCTTC. Encoded protein: CASSLLLANEQFF.

This chain connects TRBV19 to TRBJ1-6; D gene uncertain. Germline V CDR1 and CDR2: LNHDA, SQIVND (reference sequence). The CDR3 is 14 amino acids. V lost 3 bases and J 10 bases, leaving 13 bases between the germline ends. In nucleotides, the CDR3 is TGTGCCAGTAGTATTCGGGCATCTTACTCACCCCTCCACTTT. Protein product: CASSIRASYSPLHF.

The chain is built from TRBV6-5 and TRBJ2-6; 11 bases are a match to TRBD1. Germline V lookup: CDR1 MNHEY, CDR2 SVGAGI. V was clipped by 2 bases and J by 8 bases; unmatched bases: 5. CDR3 size: 16 residues. CDR3 residues: CASSYGGQGVTNVLTF. DNA for the CDR3: TGTGCCAGCAGTTACGGGGGACAGGGGGTAACCAACGTCCTGACTTTC.

DNA of the CDR3: TGTGCCAGCACCCGCGACCGCTCTCTTCTGCTCGTATCCTCCTACGAGCAGTACTTC. Its protein is CASTRDRSLLLVSSYEQYF. This sequence joins TRBV2 and TRBJ2-7, with D unresolved. CDR1 and CDR2 (germline): SNHLY, FYNNEI. V was shortened by 7 bases and J by 0 bases, with 28 bases between the two germline ends. The CDR3 length is 19 residues.

The chain carries TRBV4-3 and TRBJ2-2; D unclear. Germline V gene sequence: CDR1 LGHNA, CDR2 YSLEER. The CDR3 covers 15 residues. The V end lost 1 base, the J end lost 1 base, and 7 bases lay between the germline ends. The DNA of the CDR3 is TGCGCCAGCAGCCAAGGCCCGGGGAACACCGGGGAGCTGTTTTTT. Protein sequence: CASSQGPGNTGELFF.

The chain combines TRBV28 with TRBJ2-5, with 7 bases that match TRBD2. The junction had 14 bases not matched to a gene; V was cut back by 3 bases and J by 4 bases. This CDR3 has 17 amino acids. CDR1 MDHEN and CDR2 SYDVKM come from the germline V gene. CDR3: CASSLPLGLDRGETQYF. The CDR3 nucleotides read TGTGCCAGCAGTTTGCCCCTCGGACTAGATCGAGGAGAGACCCAGTACTTC.

The CDR3 region has the DNA TGCAGCGCAGGGACAGGGAGGAATGAGCAGTTCTTC. This sequence encodes CSAGTGRNEQFF. V and J are TRBV29-1 and TRBJ2-1; 9 bases map to TRBD1. The V segment lost 7 bases and the J segment 7 bases; nucleotides outside the gene matches: 5. Germline V gene lookup returns CDR1 SQVTM and CDR2 ANQGSEA. This CDR3 region has 12 residues.

The rearrangement uses TRBV19 and TRBJ2-1; D is unclear. Germline V gene data show CDR1 as LNHDA and CDR2 as SQIVND (reference sequence). The V end lost 6 bases, the J end lost 7 bases, and 10 bases lay between the germline ends. The length of the CDR3 is 12 residues. CDR3 sequence reads: CASRSKENEQFF. The DNA of the CDR3 is TGTGCCAGTAGATCCAAGGAGAATGAGCAGTTCTTC.

This clone appeared a few times. The CDR3 is CASSAGNRNIQYF. The CDR3 DNA reads as TGTGCCAGCAGCGCCGGGAACAGAAACATTCAGTACTTC. This chain links TRBV9 with TRBJ2-4, with D tentatively TRBD2 (5 bases). V lost 3 bases and J 6 bases, leaving 10 bases between the germline ends. The length of the CDR3 is 13 residues. CDR1 is SGDLS, CDR2 YYNGEE, per germline.

This chain links TRBV13 with TRBJ1-4, with 7 bases matching TRBD1. J gave up 7 bases and V 5 bases, and 19 bases lay outside the gene matches. CDR1 and CDR2 from the germline V gene are PRHDT and FYEKMQ (reference sequence). The length of the CDR3 is 18 residues. The DNA of the CDR3 is TGTGCCAGCAGCCTGACCCAAGCCGGGACAGCGAGGGGTGAAAAACTGTTTTTT. This encodes CASSLTQAGTARGEKLFF.

This chain connects TRBV3-1 (or the pseudogene TRBV3-2) to TRBJ2-1; possibly TRBD2 for D (5 bases). The CDR3 totals 16 residues. CDR1 LGHDT and CDR2 YNNKEL come from the germline V gene (reference sequence). The V gene lost 0 bases and the J gene lost 8 bases, with 17 bases spanning the gap. Here the CDR3 reads CASSQDWRGPDHEQFF. The CDR3, as DNA: TGTGCCAGCAGCCAAGATTGGAGAGGGCCCGACCATGAGCAGTTCTTC.

The CDR3, as DNA: TGTGCCAGCAGCGTCGACAACAACCATGGCTCACCCCTCCACTTT. It yields the protein CASSVDNNHGSPLHF. J is TRBJ1-6 and V is TRBV9; unclear D gene. Germline V lookup: CDR1 SGDLS, CDR2 YYNGEE. The CDR3 runs 15 residues. Trimming removed 2 bases at V and 10 bases at J, with 16 bases between.

The chain is built from TRBV28 and TRBJ1-2; 9 nucleotides agree with TRBD1. CDR3 length: 16 amino acids. CDR1 is MDHEN and CDR2 is SYDVKM in the germline V gene. The J segment lost 2 bases and the V segment lost 6 bases, leaving 10 bases of the junction unmatched. This chain's CDR3 is CASRPAFGQGNYGYTF. The CDR3 DNA reads as TGTGCCAGCAGACCTGCCTTTGGACAGGGGAACTATGGCTACACCTTC.

This chain uses TRBV4-3 with TRBJ2-3; TRBD2 agrees at 16 bases. Trimming at V came to 3 bases and at J to 3 bases, leaving 12 bases not matched to a gene. The CDR3 has 20 residues. Germline V CDR1 and CDR2: LGHNA, YSLEER. The CDR3 DNA follows: TGCGCCAGCAGCCAGGAGCCGGGACTAGCGGGAGGGCCGAGAACAGATACGCAGTATTTT. Protein sequence: CASSQEPGLAGGPRTDTQYF.

This clone was found a few times. CDR3 nucleotide sequence: TGTGCCAGCAGCTTAGGGCGTGGAGGGGGATACGAGCAGTACTTC. Translated, it gives CASSLGRGGGYEQYF. The V and J genes are TRBV7-6 and TRBJ2-7; D is tentatively TRBD1 or TRBD2 (6 bases each). CDR3 length: 15 residues. V was cut by 1 base and J by 4 bases, with 14 bases left in between. The germline gives CDR1 SGHVS, CDR2 FNYEAQ.

The chain recombines TRBV6-5 with TRBJ2-2, with 7 bases fitting TRBD2. The germline V gene encodes CDR1 MNHEY and CDR2 SVGAGI. The J segment lost 6 bases and the V segment lost 7 bases, leaving 11 bases of the junction unmatched. CDR3 length: 15 residues. This chain's CDR3 is CASKTTGAGAGELFF. In nucleotides, the CDR3 is TGTGCCAGCAAAACGACGGGCGCGGGGGCCGGGGAGCTGTTTTTT.

This rearrangement joins TRBV9 to TRBJ2-7, with D perhaps matching TRBD2 (6 bases). The CDR3 runs to 16 residues. Trimming shortened V by 4 bases and J by 2 bases, and 19 bases separated the two germline ends. Germline CDR1 SGDLS, CDR2 YYNGEE. The CDR3 sequence is CASSTPGGTDAYEQYF. The DNA of the CDR3 is TGTGCCAGCAGCACGCCAGGTGGGACTGACGCCTACGAGCAGTACTTC.

The V gene is TRBV7-2, the J gene TRBJ2-1; 12 bases line up with TRBD2. The V gene's germline CDR1 is SGHTA and CDR2 FQGNSA. The CDR3 totals 17 residues. The V gene end was trimmed by 5 bases and the J gene end by 10 bases; junction bases not matched to a gene: 15. In DNA form, the CDR3 reads TGTGCCAGCAGCCTAAGCGGGGCTAGCGGGAGGGCCCGGGAGCAGTTCTTC. Its protein is CASSLSGASGRAREQFF.

The gene calls are TRBV7-2 and TRBJ1-6, with D tentatively TRBD1 (6 bases). The germline V gene has CDR1 SGHTA and CDR2 FQGNSA. The CDR3 covers 16 residues. The germline V and J ends were trimmed by 2 bases and 2 bases, with 10 bases remaining between them. This CDR3 is CASSLQGMTYNSPLHF. CDR3 sequence (DNA): TGTGCCAGCAGCTTACAGGGGATGACCTATAATTCACCCCTCCACTTT.

The chain is built from TRBV11-2 and TRBJ2-1; 8 bases map to TRBD2. The CDR3 runs to 12 residues. Trimming at V came to 8 bases and at J to 7 bases, leaving 4 bases not matched to a gene. Germline V CDR1 and CDR2: SGHAT, FQNNGV. The CDR3: CASLAGGNEQFF. For the CDR3, the DNA is TGTGCCAGCCTCGCGGGAGGTAATGAGCAGTTCTTC.

The genes are TRBV15 and TRBJ2-1; D remains unclear. V lost 0 bases and J lost 9, with 12 bases in between. The CDR3 is 14 amino acids. The germline CDR1 and CDR2 sequences are LNHNV and YYDKDF (reference sequence). CDR3 bases: TGTGCCACCAGCAGAGACCTCGCTGCAGGTGAGCAGTTCTTC. Translation gives CATSRDLAAGEQFF.

This rearrangement joins TRBV6-5 to TRBJ1-1, with D unresolved. This CDR3 contains 12 residues. V gave up 6 bases and J gave up 8 bases, with 13 bases separating them. Per germline, CDR1 MNHEY and CDR2 SVGAGI. This chain's CDR3 is CASSPTPTEAFF. The CDR3 coding sequence is TGTGCCAGCAGCCCCACCCCGACGGAAGCTTTCTTT.

Only one count was recorded for this clone. The chain carries TRBV29-1 and TRBJ2-3; no definite D call. The CDR3 sequence is 12 residues long. Per germline, CDR1 SQVTM and CDR2 ANQGSEA. Between the trimmed V and J ends, which lost 4 bases and 6 bases, there was a span of 11 bases. The CDR3 is CSVAVGSDTQYF. CDR3 DNA: TGCAGCGTTGCTGTGGGTTCCGATACGCAGTATTTT.

V usage is TRBV7-8 and J usage is TRBJ2-7; the match to TRBD2 covers 8 bases. The germline V gene encodes CDR1 SGHVS and CDR2 FQNEAQ. There are 14 residues in the CDR3. The junction had 2 bases not matched to a gene; V was cut back by 0 bases and J by 4 bases. Here the CDR3 reads CASSLASGVYEQYF. Here the CDR3 DNA reads TGTGCCAGCAGCTTAGCTAGCGGGGTGTACGAGCAGTACTTC.

V usage is TRBV6-5 and J usage is TRBJ2-1; tentatively, D is TRBD2 (6 bases). V gave up 10 bases and J gave up 9 bases, with 13 bases separating them. The CDR3 runs 11 residues. CDR1 MNHEY and CDR2 SVGAGI come from the germline V gene. The DNA for the CDR3 is TGTGCCACCGAAGGGGAGGCTGAGCAGTTCTTC. Its translation is CATEGEAEQFF.